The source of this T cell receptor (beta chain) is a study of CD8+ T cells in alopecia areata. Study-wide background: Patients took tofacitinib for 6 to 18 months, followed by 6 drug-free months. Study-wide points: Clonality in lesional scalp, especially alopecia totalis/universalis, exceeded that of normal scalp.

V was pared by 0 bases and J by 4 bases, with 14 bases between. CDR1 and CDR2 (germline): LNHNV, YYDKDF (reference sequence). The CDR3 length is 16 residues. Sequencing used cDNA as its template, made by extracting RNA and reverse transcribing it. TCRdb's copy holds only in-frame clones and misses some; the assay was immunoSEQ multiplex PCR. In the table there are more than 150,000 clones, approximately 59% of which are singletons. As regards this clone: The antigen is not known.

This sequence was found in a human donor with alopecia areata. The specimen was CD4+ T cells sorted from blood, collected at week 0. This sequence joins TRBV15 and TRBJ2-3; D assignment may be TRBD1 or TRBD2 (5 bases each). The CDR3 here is CATSRDLGLASDTQYF. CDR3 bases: TGTGCCACCAGCAGAGATCTGGGGCTAGCCTCAGATACGCAGTATTTT.